The TCR beta chain described here comes from a study of cytomegalovirus exposure and HLA in healthy donors. Looked up from germline, CDR1 is SQVTM and CDR2 is ANQGSEA. Trimming took 4 bases from V and 2 from J, leaving 8 bases between them. The CDR3 is 12 residues long. PCR used 60 Vbeta primers and 13 Jbeta primers. Repertoires were generated with immunoSEQ multiplex PCR, while TCRdb's copy carries only in-frame clones and drops some. Of some 150,000 clones detected, 74% appear once; the ten largest clones hold under 2.5%. Study-wide results and caveats: Cytomegalovirus-associated TCR beta chains were listed, numbering some 170.

With regard to this clone: Its antigen is unidentified.

The receptor comes from a man aged 25 to 45 in good health and CMV-seronegative. The genes are TRBV29-1 and TRBJ1-2; no definite D call. The sequenced sample consisted of PBMCs. The chain's CDR3 is CSVAGGNYGYTF. The CDR3, as DNA: TGCAGCGTTGCGGGCGGGAACTATGGCTACACCTTC.